The next 2 T cell receptor beta chains were all read from a single sample in a study of cytomegalovirus exposure and HLA in healthy donors. Primers: 60 Vbeta forward and 13 Jbeta reverse. Sequencing was performed with immunoSEQ multiplex PCR; in TCRdb, only in-frame clones are kept and a portion is missing. The sample yields around 210,000 clones, around 80% seen once. The source material was PBMCs. The origin of the receptors is a boy between 10 and 17 years old in good health and CMV-seronegative.

There are a few counts of this clone. The genes are TRBV30 and TRBJ1-5, with TRBD1 matching over 7 bases. The length of the CDR3 is 15 residues. V dropped 0 bases and J dropped 5; count of bases not matched to a gene: 7. Germline CDR1 is GTSNPN and CDR2 is SVGIG (reference sequence). The DNA of the CDR3 is TGTGCCTGGAGTGTTAAGGGGACAGTTGATCAGCCCCAGCATTTT. Amino acid sequence: CAWSVKGTVDQPQHF. The variable domain in full, completed from reference TRBV30 and TRBJ1-5, reads SQTIHQWPATLVQPVGSPLSLECTVEGTSNPNLYWYRQAAGRGLQLLFYSVGIGQISSEVPQNLSASRPQDRQFILSSKKLLLSDSGFYLCAWSVKGTVDQPQHFGDGTRLSIL.

The chain has TRBV19 and TRBJ1-5; TRBD1 matches at 8 bases. Germline loops: CDR1 LNHDA, CDR2 SQIVND (reference sequence). J gave up 1 base and V 4 bases, and 6 bases lay outside the gene matches. The CDR3 consists of 16 residues. CDR3 in DNA: TGTGCCAGTAGTAGGCCAGGGGGCGCGAGCAATCAGCCCCAGCATTTT. It codes for CASSRPGGASNQPQHF.